These 23 T cell receptor beta chains share one sample of origin, sequenced in a study of blood T cell repertoires in COVID-19. The method was immunoSEQ multiplex PCR; TCRdb's version includes in-frame clones alone and lacks a portion of them. The repertoire holds some 93,000 clones, with 80% to 90% as singletons. Sequenced input: peripheral blood. Receptors were obtained from a man aged 55 to 69 with acute or convalescent COVID-19.

The V call is TRBV7-9, the J call TRBJ1-2; maybe TRBD1 (6 bases). The length of the CDR3 is 14 residues. Germline V CDR1 and CDR2: SEHNR, FQNEAQ (reference sequence). V shed 5 bases and J shed 4 bases, with 14 bases lying between them. CDR3 region: CASSPSGDGYGYTF. CDR3 nucleotides: TGTGCCAGCAGCCCGTCAGGGGACGGCTATGGCTACACCTTC.

The V and J genes are TRBV3-1 (or the pseudogene TRBV3-2) and TRBJ1-5; D gene uncertain. CDR1 is LGHDT, CDR2 YNNKEL, per germline (reference sequence). V was clipped by 0 bases and J by 0 bases, with 6 bases between them. The CDR3 totals 15 residues. CDR3 sequence (DNA): TGTGCCAGCAGCCAAGATAGCCGTAGCAATCAGCCCCAGCATTTT. It is translated as CASSQDSRSNQPQHF.

V and J are TRBV2 and TRBJ2-7, with 10 positions matching TRBD1. The CDR3 is made up of 16 amino acids. Trimming took 9 bases from V and 4 from J; bases not matched to a gene: 15. Germline V gene lookup returns CDR1 SNHLY and CDR2 FYNNEI. Here the CDR3 DNA reads TGTGCCAGTACCAATAGACAGGGGGCCTTGGAGTACGAGCAGTACTTC. Its translation: CASTNRQGALEYEQYF.

The chain couples TRBV10-2 to TRBJ2-3; 12 nucleotides line up with TRBD2. The V and J ends lost 4 bases and 5 bases, in that order; junction bases with no gene match: 4. This CDR3 contains 15 residues. CDR1 and CDR2 (germline): WSHSY, SAAADI. In DNA, the CDR3 is TGCGCCAGCAGTGGGCTAGCGGGGGGGTTAGATACGCAGTATTTT. Amino acid sequence: CASSGLAGGLDTQYF.

The genes are TRBV4-3 and TRBJ1-4, with 11 bases lining up with TRBD1. This CDR3 contains 18 residues. In germline, CDR1 is LGHNA, CDR2 YSLEER. Trimming cost V 1 base and J 0 bases; bases outside gene matches: 4. In DNA, the CDR3 is TGCGCCAGCAGCCAAGTCGGACAGGGGGCAGCAACTAATGAAAAACTGTTTTTT. The encoded protein is CASSQVGQGAATNEKLFF.

V usage is TRBV10-3 and J usage is TRBJ2-1; TRBD2 aligns across 10 bases. The trim removed 2 bases at V and 8 bases at J, leaving 9 bases unmatched. The germline V gene encodes CDR1 ENHRY and CDR2 SYGVKD. The CDR3 consists of 16 residues. The CDR3 region is CAISEGRLAGVDEQFF. The CDR3 DNA follows: TGTGCCATCAGTGAGGGGCGTCTAGCGGGAGTCGATGAGCAGTTCTTC.

This clone occurred a few times. The chain employs TRBV10-3 and TRBJ1-4; D is unclear. Germline CDR1 and CDR2: ENHRY and SYGVKD. The CDR3 length is 14 residues. V lost 10 bases, J lost 6 bases, and 18 bases lay in between. CDR3 amino acids: CATGGPRRDEKLFF. The CDR3, as DNA: TGTGCCACCGGCGGCCCGCGGAGGGATGAAAAACTGTTTTTT.

This chain joins TRBV11-2 and TRBJ1-1; D not certain. V gave up 7 bases and J gave up 1 base, with 10 bases separating them. CDR1 is SGHAT and CDR2 is FQNNGV in the germline V gene. The CDR3 contains 13 residues. The CDR3 bases are TGTGCCAGCACACCACGGAGGAACACTGAAGCTTTCTTT. This gives the protein CASTPRRNTEAFF.

The V call is TRBV5-1, the J call TRBJ2-3; D remains ambiguous. Trimming removed 1 base from V and 0 bases from J, with 3 bases in between. In germline, CDR1 is SGHRS, CDR2 YFSETQ. This CDR3 is 13 amino acids long. The CDR3 nucleotides read TGCGCCAGCAGCTTGTCTAGCACAGATACGCAGTATTTT. It specifies CASSLSSTDTQYF.

The rearrangement uses TRBV6-6 and TRBJ1-6; perhaps TRBD1 as D (6 bases). CDR1 MNHNY and CDR2 SVGAGI come from the germline V gene (reference sequence). Deletions cut 7 bases from V and 7 bases from J, with 14 bases between. This CDR3 has 14 amino acids. The CDR3: CASTLGRGNSPLHF. The CDR3 DNA reads as TGTGCCAGCACTCTTGGGAGGGGGAATTCACCCCTCCACTTT.

This clone was observed a single time. This sequence joins TRBV28 and TRBJ1-5, with 7 bases matching TRBD1. The V and J ends lost 6 bases and 6 bases, in that order; junction bases with no gene match: 8. The CDR3 is 14 amino acids. The germline V gene encodes CDR1 MDHEN and CDR2 SYDVKM. Here the CDR3 reads CASRKTGYGQPQHF. CDR3 DNA sequence: TGTGCCAGCAGAAAGACAGGGTACGGTCAGCCCCAGCATTTT.

This clone has a single count. The V call is TRBV10-1, the J call TRBJ2-5, with D possibly matching TRBD2 (5 bases). Trimming took 2 bases from V and 7 from J, leaving 11 bases between them. This CDR3 spans 13 amino acids. Germline CDR1 reads WNHNN; CDR2 reads SYGVQD (reference sequence). The CDR3 reads CASSEIRSGTQYF. In DNA, the CDR3 is TGCGCCAGCAGTGAGATCCGGAGCGGGACCCAGTACTTC.

The V gene is TRBV28, the J gene TRBJ1-3; D not certain. V was cut by 7 bases and J by 6 bases, with 4 bases left in between. Germline V gene data show CDR1 as MDHEN and CDR2 as SYDVKM. The CDR3 has 10 amino acids. CDR3 DNA sequence: TGTGCCAGCATTAAAAACACCATATATTTT. Translated: CASIKNTIYF.

The J gene is TRBJ2-1, the V gene TRBV5-1, with 10 nucleotides matching TRBD2. CDR3 length: 17 residues. Looked up from germline, CDR1 is SGHRS and CDR2 is YFSETQ. V lost 0 bases to trimming and J lost 8 bases; unmatched junction nucleotides: 11. CDR3: CASSLAARASGSHEQFF. In nucleotides, the CDR3 is TGCGCCAGCAGCTTGGCCGCTCGGGCTAGCGGGAGCCATGAGCAGTTCTTC.

The rearrangement links TRBV10-3 to TRBJ1-2, with D perhaps TRBD1 (5 bases). The V gene's germline CDR1 is ENHRY and CDR2 SYGVKD. The V end was cut by 6 bases, the J end by 8 bases, with 16 bases between. This CDR3 has 13 amino acids. The CDR3, as DNA: TGTGCCATCAGCGACAGTCTAGTGTCGGGCTACACCTTC. Its translation: CAISDSLVSGYTF.

V and J are TRBV15 and TRBJ1-1, with 9 bases lining up with TRBD1. The CDR3 is 15 amino acids. V lost 3 bases and J lost 5; bases outside the gene matches: 7. Per germline, CDR1 LNHNV and CDR2 YYDKDF (reference sequence). The CDR3 sequence is CATSREFDRGTEAFF. DNA for the CDR3: TGTGCCACCAGCAGGGAATTTGACAGGGGGACTGAAGCTTTCTTT.

This chain links TRBV4-1 with TRBJ2-2; D not certain. This CDR3 contains 14 residues. Trimming took off 0 bases at V and 13 bases at J, with 15 bases between the two ends. Germline V gives CDR1 MGHRA, CDR2 YSYEKL. The CDR3 nucleotides read TGCGCCAGCAGCCAAGATGGCGGCCATTTGGGGCTGTTTTTT. Translated: CASSQDGGHLGLFF.

The chain combines TRBV6-5 with TRBJ2-2, with D tentatively TRBD2 (7 bases). CDR3 size: 14 residues. Trimming removed 11 bases at V and 4 bases at J, with 17 bases between. Germline lookup yields CDR1 MNHEY and CDR2 SVGAGI. For the CDR3, the DNA is TGTGCCTCTTTGAGGGGGGGCGCCACCGGGGAGCTGTTTTTT. Its translation: CASLRGGATGELFF.

The chain recombines TRBV10-3 with TRBJ2-1, with TRBD1 matching 7 bases. The CDR3 sequence is 14 residues long. V was clipped by 7 bases and J by 4 bases; unmatched bases: 7. The germline V gene encodes CDR1 ENHRY and CDR2 SYGVKD. Here the CDR3 reads CAIKSRGLYNEQFF. The CDR3, as DNA: TGTGCCATCAAGTCCAGGGGGTTGTACAATGAGCAGTTCTTC.

The chain joins TRBV2 to TRBJ1-2; TRBD1 is a possible D gene (5 bases). The CDR3 loop spans 14 amino acids. V lost 6 bases and J lost 2, with 13 bases in between. Germline V gives CDR1 SNHLY, CDR2 FYNNEI. CDR3 bases: TGTGCCAGCAGGCCCCTCCAGGGCAACTATGGCTACACCTTC. The encoded protein is CASRPLQGNYGYTF.

The rearrangement joins TRBV19 to TRBJ1-5; 11 bases line up with TRBD1. Unmatched junction bases numbered 15, after V lost 10 bases and J lost 1 base. The germline CDR1 and CDR2 sequences are LNHDA and SQIVND (reference sequence). This CDR3 region has 18 residues. The DNA of the CDR3 is TGTGCCACATTACGGACAGGGGGCGGACTTAGGAGCAATCAGCCCCAGCATTTT. It encodes CATLRTGGGLRSNQPQHF.

V usage is TRBV19 and J usage is TRBJ2-4, with D perhaps matching TRBD2 (7 bases). The CDR3 loop spans 20 amino acids. Trimming took 1 base from V and 3 from J, leaving 25 bases between them. CDR1 is LNHDA, CDR2 SQIVND, per germline (reference sequence). CDR3 bases: TGTGCCAGTAGTATAGTTGGCTTGGGGGCGGGAGTGCTTGGCAAAAACATTCAGTACTTC. This sequence encodes CASSIVGLGAGVLGKNIQYF.

The chain uses TRBV7-2 and TRBJ1-1, with D perhaps TRBD1 (6 bases). The CDR3 consists of 14 residues. With 5 bases removed from V and 1 base from J, the gap between germline ends came to 11 bases. Germline V lookup: CDR1 SGHTA, CDR2 FQGNSA. CDR3 loop: CASSPGGANTEAFF. The CDR3, as DNA: TGTGCCAGCAGCCCGGGGGGCGCGAACACTGAAGCTTTCTTT.